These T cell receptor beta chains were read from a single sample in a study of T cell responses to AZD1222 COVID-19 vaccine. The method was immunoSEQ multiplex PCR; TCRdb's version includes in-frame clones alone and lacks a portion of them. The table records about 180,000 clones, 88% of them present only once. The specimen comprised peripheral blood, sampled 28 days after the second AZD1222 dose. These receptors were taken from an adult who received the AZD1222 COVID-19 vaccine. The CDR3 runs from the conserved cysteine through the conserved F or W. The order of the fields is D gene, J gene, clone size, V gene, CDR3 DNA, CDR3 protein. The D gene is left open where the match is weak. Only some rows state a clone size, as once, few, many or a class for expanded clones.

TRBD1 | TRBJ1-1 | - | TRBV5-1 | TGCGCCAGCAGCATACGGACAGGGAACACTGAAGCTTTCTTT | CASSIRTGNTEAFF
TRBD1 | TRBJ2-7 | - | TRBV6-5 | TGTGCCAGCAGTTACTCGGCAACAGGGGGCTACGAGCAGTACTTC | CASSYSATGGYEQYF
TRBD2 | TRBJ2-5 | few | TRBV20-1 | TGCAGTGCTAGTTCAGCGGGGGCCCATTCACAAGAGACCCAGTACTTC | CSASSAGAHSQETQYF
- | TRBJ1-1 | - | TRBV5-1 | TGCGCCAGCAGCTTCTCCGCGGGGGGTGAAGCTTTCTTT | CASSFSAGGEAFF
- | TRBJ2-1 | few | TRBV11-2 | TGTGCCAGCAGCTTGGAGATTGGGTCTGGCAATGAGCAGTTCTTC | CASSLEIGSGNEQFF
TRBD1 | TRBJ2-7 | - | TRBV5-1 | TGCGCCAGCAGCTTACACCCTGACAGGGGGTACGAGCAGTACTTC | CASSLHPDRGYEQYF
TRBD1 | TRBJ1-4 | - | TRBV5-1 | TGCGCCAGCAGGACTAGGCCGACAGGGTTATCAACTAATGAAAAACTGTTTTTT | CASRTRPTGLSTNEKLFF
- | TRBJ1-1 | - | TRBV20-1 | TGCAGTGCTAGTCGGGAGAACACTGAAGCTTTCTTT | CSASRENTEAFF
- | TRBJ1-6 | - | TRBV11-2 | TGTGCCAGCAGCTTAGAAGGCTCCTGGGACTCACCCCTCCACTTT | CASSLEGSWDSPLHF
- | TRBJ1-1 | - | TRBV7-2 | TGTGCCAGCAGCTTACAAGGGACCCAGGGCTTCGCTTTCTTT | CASSLQGTQGFAFF
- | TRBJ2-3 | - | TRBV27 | TGTGCCAGCATTGACACTAGCACAGATACGCAGTATTTT | CASIDTSTDTQYF
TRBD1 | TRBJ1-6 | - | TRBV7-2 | TGTGCCAGCGAGGGAAGACAGGGGGGAAGTTCACCCCTCCACTTT | CASEGRQGGSSPLHF
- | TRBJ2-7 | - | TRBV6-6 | TGTGCCAGCAGTTACGGGCTTGAGGGCGACGAGCAGTACTTC | CASSYGLEGDEQYF
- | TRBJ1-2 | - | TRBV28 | TGTGCCAGCAGTGGTGTCTATGGCTACACCTTC | CASSGVYGYTF
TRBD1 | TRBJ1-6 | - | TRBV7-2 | TGTGCCAGCAGCTCCACAGGGGGTAATTCACCCCTCCACTTT | CASSSTGGNSPLHF
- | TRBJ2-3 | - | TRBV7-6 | TGTGCCAGCAGCTTAGGCGGTGGGACTCCCACAGATACGCAGTATTTT | CASSLGGGTPTDTQYF
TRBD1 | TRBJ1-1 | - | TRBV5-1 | TGCGCCAGCAGCTACCTCCGACAGGGGGATACTGAAGCTTTCTTT | CASSYLRQGDTEAFF
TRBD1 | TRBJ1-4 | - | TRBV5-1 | TGCGCCAGCAGAGGGTTCGGACAGGGCAATGAAAAACTGTTTTTT | CASRGFGQGNEKLFF
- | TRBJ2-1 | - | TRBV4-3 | TGCGCCAGCAGCCAAGATTGGACTTACAATGAGCAGTTCTTC | CASSQDWTYNEQFF
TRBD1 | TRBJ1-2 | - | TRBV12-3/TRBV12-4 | TGTGCCAGCAGTTTATCAGGGGGCTATGGCTACACCTTC | CASSLSGGYGYTF
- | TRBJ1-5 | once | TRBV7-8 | TGTGCCAGCAGCTTAGGGGGCGCGTCTCAGCCCCAGCATTTT | CASSLGGASQPQHF
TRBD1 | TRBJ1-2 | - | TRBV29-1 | TGCAGCGCCGGACAGGGAGGAGGCTACACCTTC | CSAGQGGGYTF
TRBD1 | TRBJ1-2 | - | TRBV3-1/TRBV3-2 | TGTGCCAGCAGCCAAGATCAGAGACAGGGGGCCTACACCTTC | CASSQDQRQGAYTF
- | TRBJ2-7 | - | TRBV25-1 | TGTGCCAGCAGTGAATATAAGACAGGTTCCTACGAGCAGTACTTC | CASSEYKTGSYEQYF